The rows below give T cell receptor beta chains drawn from one sample of a study of early T cells in non-severe SARS-CoV-2 infection. Each CDR3 protein is one row after TCRdb ran MiXCR on the 5' RACE reads. The table includes some 52,000 distinct CDR3 sequences, around 8% detected once. The sequencing input was whole blood. Receptor source: an adult who was a healthcare worker with PCR-confirmed SARS-CoV-2 infection or an uninfected control (not recorded which). CDR3s include the opening cysteine and the closing phenylalanine or tryptophan. The D gene is left open where the match is weak. For some rows the clone size is stated as once, few or many, or as a class when expanded; others skip it.

DNA: TGTGCCAGCAGTATGGGCAGGGGACAGCCCCGGCATTTT
CDR3: CASSMGRGQPRHF
V: TRBV2
J: TRBJ1-5
size: NA
D: TRBD1

DNA: TGTGCCAGCAGCTCTGGGGACAGGGTAGTATACAATGAGCAGTTCTTC
CDR3: CASSSGDRVVYNEQFF
V: TRBV7-2
J: TRBJ2-1
size: few
D: TRBD1

DNA: TGTGCCACCAGTGATCAGCGGACAGCGAACACCGGGGAGCTGTTTTTT
CDR3: CATSDQRTANTGELFF
V: TRBV24-1
J: TRBJ2-2
size: few
D: NA

DNA: TGTGCCAGCAGCTTGGGGACAGCATCCTCTGGGGCCAACGTCCTGACTTTC
CDR3: CASSLGTASSGANVLTF
V: TRBV5-5
J: TRBJ2-6
size: many
D: NA

DNA: TGTGCCAGCAGTGCCGAACAGGGATATCGGCACTATGGCTACACCTTC
CDR3: CASSAEQGYRHYGYTF
V: TRBV27
J: TRBJ1-2
size: few
D: NA

DNA: TGCAGCGTTGAACGACAGGCCGGCGCCCAGTACTTC
CDR3: CSVERQAGAQYF
V: TRBV29-1
J: TRBJ2-5
size: many
D: NA

DNA: TGTGCCAGCAGCACCGGGACACCAAACATCTACGAGCAGTACTTC
CDR3: CASSTGTPNIYEQYF
V: TRBV7-2
J: TRBJ2-7
size: many
D: NA

DNA: TGTGCCAGCAGGCGACAGGGATCAACTAATGAAAAACTGTTTTTT
CDR3: CASRRQGSTNEKLFF
V: TRBV7-9
J: TRBJ1-4
size: many
D: TRBD1

DNA: TGCAGCGCCTTAGGAGGTGAGACAGGGTCCTACAATGAGCAGTTCTTC
CDR3: CSALGGETGSYNEQFF
V: TRBV29-1
J: TRBJ2-1
size: many
D: TRBD1

DNA: TGCAGCGTTGCAGCGGACGAGCAGTACTTC
CDR3: CSVAADEQYF
V: TRBV29-1
J: TRBJ2-7
size: many
D: NA

DNA: TGTGCCAGCAGCCCGTCTCGGAATGAGCAGTTCTTC
CDR3: CASSPSRNEQFF
V: TRBV7-6
J: TRBJ2-1
size: NA
D: NA

DNA: TGTGCCAGCAGGCCACAGAACACTCCAACTAATGAAAAACTGTTTTTT
CDR3: CASRPQNTPTNEKLFF
V: TRBV12-3/TRBV12-4
J: TRBJ1-4
size: NA
D: NA

DNA: TGCGCCAGCCACGGGACTAGCGGGAGCAATGAGCAGTTCTTC
CDR3: CASHGTSGSNEQFF
V: TRBV5-1
J: TRBJ2-1
size: NA
D: TRBD2

DNA: TGTGCCAGCAGCTTATATACTAGCGGGAGTTCATACGAGCAGTACTTC
CDR3: CASSLYTSGSSYEQYF
V: TRBV11-1
J: TRBJ2-7
size: many
D: TRBD2

DNA: TGTGCCAGCAGCTTAGCGCTCTCAGCCCACAATGAGCAGTTCTTC
CDR3: CASSLALSAHNEQFF
V: TRBV7-8
J: TRBJ2-1
size: many
D: NA

DNA: TGTGCCAGCAGCGTAGGGGGGCGACAATACCAAGAGACCCAGTACTTC
CDR3: CASSVGGRQYQETQYF
V: TRBV9
J: TRBJ2-5
size: few
D: NA

DNA: TGTGCCAGCAGCTCAGAACAGGGCTCGGACGAGCAGTACTTC
CDR3: CASSSEQGSDEQYF
V: TRBV7-2
J: TRBJ2-7
size: NA
D: NA

DNA: TGTGCCAGCAGTTTCCTAGCGGGCACAGATACGCAGTATTTT
CDR3: CASSFLAGTDTQYF
V: TRBV27
J: TRBJ2-3
size: many
D: TRBD2

DNA: TGTGCCAGCAGCTTAGTCGCTCCGGGACTAGCGGGGGAGTCCGATACGCAGTATTTT
CDR3: CASSLVAPGLAGESDTQYF
V: TRBV7-6
J: TRBJ2-3
size: few
D: TRBD2

DNA: TGCGCCAGCAGCTTGGGACTAGCGGGGTACAGCTCCTACAATGAGCAGTTCTTC
CDR3: CASSLGLAGYSSYNEQFF
V: TRBV5-1
J: TRBJ2-1
size: many
D: TRBD2

DNA: TGTGCCAGCAGCCAGGGCGGGACAGGGGGAGGCGGGGAGCTGTTTTTT
CDR3: CASSQGGTGGGGELFF
V: TRBV4-2
J: TRBJ2-2
size: many
D: TRBD1

DNA: TGTGCCAGCAGCACGACCCGACAGATTCTCAGCACAGATACGCAGTATTTT
CDR3: CASSTTRQILSTDTQYF
V: TRBV7-8
J: TRBJ2-3
size: few
D: NA

DNA: TGCAGTGCTAGAGATCACCTGAATCAGCCCCAGCATTTT
CDR3: CSARDHLNQPQHF
V: TRBV20-1
J: TRBJ1-5
size: few
D: NA

DNA: TGTGCCAGCAGTTTATGGGACAGAACAGATACGCAGTATTTT
CDR3: CASSLWDRTDTQYF
V: TRBV12-3/TRBV12-4
J: TRBJ2-3
size: few
D: TRBD1

DNA: TGTGCCAGCAGCTACCATGGCTCCAGATACAATGAGCAGTTCTTC
CDR3: CASSYHGSRYNEQFF
V: TRBV7-2
J: TRBJ2-1
size: NA
D: NA

DNA: TGTGCCAGCAGCGTAGAAGGCTTGGTGAATCAGCCCCAGCATTTT
CDR3: CASSVEGLVNQPQHF
V: TRBV9
J: TRBJ1-5
size: many
D: NA

DNA: TGTGCCAGCAGTTCAGACCCCTCACTGCGCTACACCTTC
CDR3: CASSSDPSLRYTF
V: TRBV6-6
J: TRBJ1-2
size: many
D: NA

DNA: TGTGCCAGCAGCTTAGTGGACAGGGCCAAAAACATTCAGTACTTC
CDR3: CASSLVDRAKNIQYF
V: TRBV7-8
J: TRBJ2-4
size: few
D: TRBD1

DNA: TGTGCCAGCAAGGCTAGCGGGGGTCGCACAGATACGCAGTATTTT
CDR3: CASKASGGRTDTQYF
V: TRBV12-3/TRBV12-4
J: TRBJ2-3
size: NA
D: TRBD2

DNA: TGTGCCAGCTCCACCGAGAATTCACCCCTCCACTTT
CDR3: CASSTENSPLHF
V: TRBV18
J: TRBJ1-6
size: many
D: NA

DNA: TGTGCCAGCAGCTGGGCTATTCCTGAGCAGTTCTTC
CDR3: CASSWAIPEQFF
V: TRBV7-2
J: TRBJ2-1
size: NA
D: NA

DNA: TGTGCCAGCAGTTCGGACAGGGAGATGAACACTGAAGCTTTCTTT
CDR3: CASSSDREMNTEAFF
V: TRBV27
J: TRBJ1-1
size: many
D: TRBD1

DNA: TGTGCCACCAGTGATGTGAGCTATGGCTACACCTTC
CDR3: CATSDVSYGYTF
V: TRBV24-1
J: TRBJ1-2
size: few
D: NA

DNA: TGTGCCAGCAGCCGAGACTATTATGGCTACACCTTC
CDR3: CASSRDYYGYTF
V: TRBV3-1
J: TRBJ1-2
size: NA
D: NA

DNA: TGTGCCAGCAGCTCGGGACTCGAGCAGTACTTC
CDR3: CASSSGLEQYF
V: TRBV7-6
J: TRBJ2-7
size: many
D: NA

DNA: TGCAGTGCCCTCTCAAGGGAGGCGTATGAGACCCAGTACTTC
CDR3: CSALSREAYETQYF
V: TRBV20-1
J: TRBJ2-5
size: NA
D: NA

DNA: TGTGCCAGCAGCTTCACGGGGCGGGAGACCCAGTACTTC
CDR3: CASSFTGRETQYF
V: TRBV7-2
J: TRBJ2-5
size: many
D: NA

DNA: TGTGCCAGCAGCCGGGACGGATCCTACAATGAGCAGTTCTTC
CDR3: CASSRDGSYNEQFF
V: TRBV3-1
J: TRBJ2-1
size: few
D: NA

DNA: TGTGCCAGTCAAGGGGGCGACGGGGCCAACGTCCTGACTTTC
CDR3: CASQGGDGANVLTF
V: TRBV28
J: TRBJ2-6
size: few
D: TRBD1

DNA: TGTGCCAGCAGTTCTAAACTCGGACTAGCGGGCCTAGCCAAAAACATTCAGTACTTC
CDR3: CASSSKLGLAGLAKNIQYF
V: TRBV6-1
J: TRBJ2-4
size: many
D: TRBD2

DNA: TGTGCCAGCAGCTGGGATTACAGGGCCACCGGGGAGCTGTTTTTT
CDR3: CASSWDYRATGELFF
V: TRBV5-8
J: TRBJ2-2
size: many
D: NA

DNA: TGTGCCAGCAGCTTAGCGGGGCGGGGGAGTTCCTACACCTTC
CDR3: CASSLAGRGSSYTF
V: TRBV7-2
J: TRBJ1-2
size: many
D: NA

DNA: TGTGCCAGTACGGGCCGAGGCGGGGAGCTGTTTTTT
CDR3: CASTGRGGELFF
V: TRBV19
J: TRBJ2-2
size: few
D: NA

DNA: TGTGCCAGCAGCGTAGAGGCAGGGCCCTACGAGCGGTACTTC
CDR3: CASSVEAGPYERYF
V: TRBV9
J: TRBJ2-7
size: NA
D: NA

DNA: TGTGCCAGTAGTTACACCGGGGGCTTGGTCGACGAGCAGTACTTC
CDR3: CASSYTGGLVDEQYF
V: TRBV19
J: TRBJ2-7
size: many
D: NA

DNA: TGTGCCAGCAGTCCATCCAGGGGGCTAGGCAATGAGCAGTTCTTC
CDR3: CASSPSRGLGNEQFF
V: TRBV28
J: TRBJ2-1
size: NA
D: TRBD1

DNA: TGTGCCAGCAGCCCGGGACAACACACCGGGGAGCTGTTTTTT
CDR3: CASSPGQHTGELFF
V: TRBV7-8
J: TRBJ2-2
size: once
D: NA

DNA: TGCGCCAGCAGCCCGGTGTGGGAGGTCACTAATGAAAAACTGTTTTTT
CDR3: CASSPVWEVTNEKLFF
V: TRBV5-1
J: TRBJ1-4
size: few
D: NA

DNA: TGTGCCAGCAGCCCGATGGGAGATCACACTGAAGCTTTCTTT
CDR3: CASSPMGDHTEAFF
V: TRBV7-2
J: TRBJ1-1
size: NA
D: NA

DNA: TGTGCCACCAGTGATCCGACAGGTCCGGCAGATACGCAGTATTTT
CDR3: CATSDPTGPADTQYF
V: TRBV24-1
J: TRBJ2-3
size: many
D: NA

DNA: TGTGCCAGCGTCCTGGAGAGGCCAGATACGCAGTATTTT
CDR3: CASVLERPDTQYF
V: TRBV5-3
J: TRBJ2-3
size: NA
D: NA